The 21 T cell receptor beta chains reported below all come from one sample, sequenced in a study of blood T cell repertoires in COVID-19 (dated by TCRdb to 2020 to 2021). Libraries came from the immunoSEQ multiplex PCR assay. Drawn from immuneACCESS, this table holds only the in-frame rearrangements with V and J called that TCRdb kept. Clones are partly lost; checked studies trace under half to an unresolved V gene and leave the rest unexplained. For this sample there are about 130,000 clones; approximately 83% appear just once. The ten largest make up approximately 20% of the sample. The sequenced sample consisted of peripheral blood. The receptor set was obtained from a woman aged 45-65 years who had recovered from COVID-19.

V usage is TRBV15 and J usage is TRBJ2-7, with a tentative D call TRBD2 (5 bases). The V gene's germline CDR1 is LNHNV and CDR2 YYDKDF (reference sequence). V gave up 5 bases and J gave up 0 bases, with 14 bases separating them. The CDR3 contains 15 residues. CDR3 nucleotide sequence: TGTGCCACCAGCGGCGAATTAGCGAGCTCCTACGAGCAGTACTTC. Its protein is CATSGELASSYEQYF.

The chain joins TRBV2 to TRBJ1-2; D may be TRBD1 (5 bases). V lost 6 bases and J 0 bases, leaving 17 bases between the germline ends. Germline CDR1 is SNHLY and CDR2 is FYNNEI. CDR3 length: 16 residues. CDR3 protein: CASRARRDRPNYGYTF. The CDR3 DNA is TGTGCCAGCAGGGCCAGGCGGGACCGGCCTAACTATGGCTACACCTTC.

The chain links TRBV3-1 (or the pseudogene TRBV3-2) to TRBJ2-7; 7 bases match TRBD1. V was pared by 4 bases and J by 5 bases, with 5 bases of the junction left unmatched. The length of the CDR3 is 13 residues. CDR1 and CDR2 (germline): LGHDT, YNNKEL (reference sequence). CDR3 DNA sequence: TGTGCCAGCAGCCCCGACAGGGATCACGAGCAGTACTTC. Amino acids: CASSPDRDHEQYF.

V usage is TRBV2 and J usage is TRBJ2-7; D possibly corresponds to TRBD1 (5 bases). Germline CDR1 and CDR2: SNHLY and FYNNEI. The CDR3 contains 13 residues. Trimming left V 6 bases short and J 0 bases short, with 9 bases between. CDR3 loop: CASSRQSSYEQYF. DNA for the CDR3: TGTGCCAGCAGCCGACAGTCCTCCTACGAGCAGTACTTC.

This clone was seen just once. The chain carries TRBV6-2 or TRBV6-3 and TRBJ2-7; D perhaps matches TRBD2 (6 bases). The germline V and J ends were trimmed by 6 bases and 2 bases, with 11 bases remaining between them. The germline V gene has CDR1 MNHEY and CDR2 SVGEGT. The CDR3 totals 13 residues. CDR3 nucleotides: TGTGCCAGCAGCCGCGGGGTCACCTACGAGCAGTACTTC. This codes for CASSRGVTYEQYF.

CDR3: CASSTLQGQNTEAFF. The CDR3 DNA sequence: TGCGCCAGCAGCACACTACAGGGGCAGAACACTGAAGCTTTCTTT. This rearrangement joins TRBV5-1 to TRBJ1-1; 7 bases align to TRBD1. After removal of 4 bases from V and 1 base from J, the junction contained 7 bases not matched to a gene. CDR3 length equals 15 residues. The germline gives CDR1 SGHRS, CDR2 YFSETQ.

The CDR3 region is CASSRTNSGNSPLHF. CDR3 nucleotides: TGTGCCAGCAGCCGCACGAACTCGGGTAATTCACCCCTCCACTTT. This chain joins TRBV7-6 and TRBJ1-6; D is ambiguous. This CDR3 contains 15 residues. Germline V gene data show CDR1 as SGHVS and CDR2 as FNYEAQ. The germline V and J ends were trimmed by 5 bases and 6 bases, with 14 bases remaining between them.

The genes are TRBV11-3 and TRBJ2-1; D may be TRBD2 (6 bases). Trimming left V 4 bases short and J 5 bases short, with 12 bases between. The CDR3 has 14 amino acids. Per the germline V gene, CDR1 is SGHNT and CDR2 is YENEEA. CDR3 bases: TGTGCCAGCAGCTCCAGCGGGCTGCACAATGAGCAGTTCTTC. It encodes CASSSSGLHNEQFF. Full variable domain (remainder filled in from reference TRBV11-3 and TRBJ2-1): EAGVVQSPRYKIIEKKQPVAFWCNPISGHNTLYWYLQNLGQGPELLIRYENEEAVDDSQLPKDRFSAERLKGVDSTLKIQPAELGDSAVYLCASSSSGLHNEQFFGPGTRLTVL.

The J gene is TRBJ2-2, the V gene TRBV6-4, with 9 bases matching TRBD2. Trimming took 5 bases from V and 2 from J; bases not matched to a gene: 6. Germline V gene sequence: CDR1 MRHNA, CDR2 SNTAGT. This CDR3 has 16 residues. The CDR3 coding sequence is TGTGCCAGCAGTCCTCAGGGGACTAGCAACACCGGGGAGCTGTTTTTT. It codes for CASSPQGTSNTGELFF.

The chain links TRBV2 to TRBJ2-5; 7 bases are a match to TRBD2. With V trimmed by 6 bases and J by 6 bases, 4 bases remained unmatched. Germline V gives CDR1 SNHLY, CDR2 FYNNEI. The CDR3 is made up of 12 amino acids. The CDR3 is CASSGGWKTQYF. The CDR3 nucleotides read TGTGCCAGCAGCGGGGGGTGGAAGACCCAGTACTTC.

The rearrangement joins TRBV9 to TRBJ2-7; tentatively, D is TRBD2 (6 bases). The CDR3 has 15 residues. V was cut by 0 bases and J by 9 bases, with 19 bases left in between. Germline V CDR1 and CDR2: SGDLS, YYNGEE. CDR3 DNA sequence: TGTGCCAGCAGCGTAGGAGAGGGGCGGGGTCTTGTGCAGTACTTC. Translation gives CASSVGEGRGLVQYF. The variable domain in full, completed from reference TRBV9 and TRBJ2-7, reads DSGVTQTPKHLITATGQRVTLRCSPRSGDLSVYWYQQSLDQGLQFLIQYYNGEERAKGNILERFSAQQFPDLHSELNLSSLELGDSALYFCASSVGEGRGLVQYFGPGTRLTVT.

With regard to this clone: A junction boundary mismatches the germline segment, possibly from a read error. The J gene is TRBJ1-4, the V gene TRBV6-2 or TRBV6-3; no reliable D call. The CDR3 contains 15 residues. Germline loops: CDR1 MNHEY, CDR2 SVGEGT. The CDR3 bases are TGTGCCAGCAGATACTACCGCGCCGAGGATGAAAAACTGTTTTTT. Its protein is CASRYYRAEDEKLFF.

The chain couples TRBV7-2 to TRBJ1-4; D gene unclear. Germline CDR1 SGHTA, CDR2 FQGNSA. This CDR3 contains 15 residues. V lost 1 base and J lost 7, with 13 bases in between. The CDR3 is CASSLGTGVGEKLFF. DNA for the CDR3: TGTGCCAGCAGCTTAGGGACCGGGGTGGGTGAAAAACTGTTTTTT.

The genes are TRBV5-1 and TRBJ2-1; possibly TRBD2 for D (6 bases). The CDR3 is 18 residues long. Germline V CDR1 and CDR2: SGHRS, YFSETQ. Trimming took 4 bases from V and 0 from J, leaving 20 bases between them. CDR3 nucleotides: TGCGCCAGCAGCCTTCGGTCGGGAATCGGGAGCTCCTACAATGAGCAGTTCTTC. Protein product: CASSLRSGIGSSYNEQFF.

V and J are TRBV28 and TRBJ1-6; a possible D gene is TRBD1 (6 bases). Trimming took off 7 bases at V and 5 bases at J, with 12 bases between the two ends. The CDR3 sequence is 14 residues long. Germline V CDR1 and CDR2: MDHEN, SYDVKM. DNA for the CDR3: TGTGCCAGCACCCGGGACACCGATAATTCACCCCTCCACTTT. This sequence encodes CASTRDTDNSPLHF.

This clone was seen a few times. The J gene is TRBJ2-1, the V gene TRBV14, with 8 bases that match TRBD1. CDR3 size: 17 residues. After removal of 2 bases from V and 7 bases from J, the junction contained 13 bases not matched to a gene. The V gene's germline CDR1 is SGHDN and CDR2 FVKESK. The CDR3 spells CASSQRTGRLTANEQFF. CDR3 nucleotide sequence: TGTGCCAGCAGCCAAAGGACAGGGCGGCTTACGGCGAATGAGCAGTTCTTC.

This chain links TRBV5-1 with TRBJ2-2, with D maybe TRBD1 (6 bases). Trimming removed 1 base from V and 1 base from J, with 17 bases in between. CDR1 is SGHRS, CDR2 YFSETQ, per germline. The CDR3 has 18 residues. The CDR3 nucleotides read TGCGCCAGCAGCTTGTTGGGTGGGGGACAAATGAACACCGGGGAGCTGTTTTTT. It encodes CASSLLGGGQMNTGELFF.

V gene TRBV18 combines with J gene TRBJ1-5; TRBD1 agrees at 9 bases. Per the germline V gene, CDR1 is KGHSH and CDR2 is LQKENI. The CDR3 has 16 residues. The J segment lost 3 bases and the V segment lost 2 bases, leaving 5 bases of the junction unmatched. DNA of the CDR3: TGTGCCAGCTCACCAACCGGGACAGGGTCCAATCAGCCCCAGCATTTT. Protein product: CASSPTGTGSNQPQHF.

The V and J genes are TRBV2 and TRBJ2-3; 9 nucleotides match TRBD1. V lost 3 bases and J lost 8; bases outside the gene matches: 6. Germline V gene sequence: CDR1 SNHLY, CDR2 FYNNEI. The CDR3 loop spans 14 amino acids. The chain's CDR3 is CASSETGGGSTQYF. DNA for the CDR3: TGTGCCAGCAGTGAGACAGGGGGAGGCAGTACGCAGTATTTT.

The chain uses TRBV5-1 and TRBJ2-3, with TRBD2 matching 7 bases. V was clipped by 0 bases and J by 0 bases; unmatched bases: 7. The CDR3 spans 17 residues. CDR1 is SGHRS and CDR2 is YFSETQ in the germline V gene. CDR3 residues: CASSLASTSTSTDTQYF. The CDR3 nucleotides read TGCGCCAGCAGCTTGGCCTCGACTAGCACTAGCACAGATACGCAGTATTTT.

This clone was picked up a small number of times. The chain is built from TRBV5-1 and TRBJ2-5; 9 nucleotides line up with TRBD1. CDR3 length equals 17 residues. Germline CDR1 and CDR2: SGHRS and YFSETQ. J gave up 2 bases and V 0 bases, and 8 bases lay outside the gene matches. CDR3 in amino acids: CASSLGPSGQGQETQYF. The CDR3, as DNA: TGCGCCAGCAGCTTGGGGCCCTCGGGACAGGGACAAGAGACCCAGTACTTC. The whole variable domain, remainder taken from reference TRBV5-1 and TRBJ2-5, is KAGVTQTPRYLIKTRGQQVTLSCSPISGHRSVSWYQQTPGQGLQFLFEYFSETQRNKGNFPGRFSGRQFSNSRSEMNVSTLELGDSALYLCASSLGPSGQGQETQYFGPGTRLLVL.